This T cell receptor (beta chain) was recorded in a study of shared clonotypes between healthy human individuals. Study-wide results and caveats: For naive CD4 cells, approximately 4.8% of clonotypes were shared across a few donors. Enrolling few donors narrowed the genetic and exposure-history diversity that was represented. Incomplete sequencing of sorted subsets was indicated by rarefaction despite large depth.

The table came from immunoSEQ multiplex PCR; TCRdb's copy has only in-frame clones and leaves some out. The sample carries about 680,000 clones, around 92% recorded once. Between the trimmed V and J ends, which lost 6 bases and 2 bases, there was a span of 10 bases. CDR1 is SEHNR, CDR2 FQNEAQ, per germline (reference sequence). CDR3 size: 13 residues. CD45RO-negative, CCR7-selected cells formed the naive CD8 fraction, which excluded terminally differentiated effector memory CD45RA+ cells. This clone was detected once. Its antigen is undetermined. The sequence was collected from a man aged 30-40 years in good health. The material sequenced was naive CD8+ T cells sorted from blood. This chain links TRBV7-9 with TRBJ2-5; a weak D match, TRBD2 (5 bases). In nucleotides, the CDR3 is TGTGCCAGCAGAACCGGGATGCAAGAGACCCAGTACTTC. Residues: CASRTGMQETQYF.